This T cell receptor beta chain was documented in a study of T cells in women clearing cervical HPV infection. Some clones are missing from TCRdb's copy, which holds only in-frame ones; the method was immunoSEQ multiplex PCR. This listing includes over 30,000 clones. In the case of this clone: One end of the junction does not line up with germline, which may come from a read error.

The sample was blood buffy coat. This receptor was obtained from a woman between 18 and 70 years old with a cervical HPV16 infection that either progressed to CIN3+ or cleared (not recorded which).

The CDR3 DNA, read in part, is TGTTCCAGCAGCCCCCTCGATGAAAAA. This codes for CSSSPLDEK. The CDR3 in full is CSSSPLDEKLFF. The chain carries TRBV7-9 and TRBJ1-4; no firm D call. The read comes to an end 3 residues before the CDR3 does, leaving the germline J gene to fill in the end. The CDR3 sequence is 12 residues long. CDR1 and CDR2 (germline): SEHNR, FQNEAQ (reference sequence).